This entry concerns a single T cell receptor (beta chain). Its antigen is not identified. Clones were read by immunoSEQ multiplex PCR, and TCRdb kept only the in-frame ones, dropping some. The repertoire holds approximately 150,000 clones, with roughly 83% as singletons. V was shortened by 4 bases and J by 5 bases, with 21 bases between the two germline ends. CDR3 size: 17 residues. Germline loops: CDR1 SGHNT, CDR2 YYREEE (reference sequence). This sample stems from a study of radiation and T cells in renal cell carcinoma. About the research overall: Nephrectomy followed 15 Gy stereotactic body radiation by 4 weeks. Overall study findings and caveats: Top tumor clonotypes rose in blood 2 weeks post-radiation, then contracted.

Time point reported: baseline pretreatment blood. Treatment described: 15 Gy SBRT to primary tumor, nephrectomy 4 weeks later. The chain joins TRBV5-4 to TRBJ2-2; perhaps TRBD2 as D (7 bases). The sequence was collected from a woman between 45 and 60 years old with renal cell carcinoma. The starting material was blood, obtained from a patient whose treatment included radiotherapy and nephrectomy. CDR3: CASSPRVTGRGTGELFF. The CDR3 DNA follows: TGTGCCAGCAGCCCCCGGGTTACAGGGAGGGGGACCGGGGAGCTGTTTTTT.